This TCR beta chain derives from a study of cytomegalovirus exposure and HLA in healthy donors. Background on the study: There were a few hundred genotyped donors. Of these, 75% to 85% fell in the genetic ancestry cluster associated with self-reported Caucasian donors. Study findings and constraints: An ancestry cluster, one associated with Asian ancestry, reportedly showed fewer N-insertions than the roughly 610-donor mean in a later analysis.

Both 60 Vbeta primers and 13 Jbeta primers went into the PCR. Repertoires were generated with immunoSEQ multiplex PCR, while TCRdb's copy carries only in-frame clones and drops some. This table holds approximately 77,000 clones, over 60% found once. This clone was recorded once. Antigen: not known. The sequenced material came from PBMCs. This TCR was sampled from a male donor in good health and CMV-seropositive.

CDR3 region: CASSPRGIGELFF. DNA for the CDR3: TGTGCCAGCTCACCAAGGGGTATCGGGGAGCTGTTTTTT. The J gene is TRBJ2-2, the V gene TRBV18, with D possibly matching TRBD1 (5 bases). The CDR3 runs to 13 residues. The V end lost 2 bases, the J end lost 7 bases, and 8 bases lay between the germline ends. In germline, CDR1 is KGHSH, CDR2 LQKENI.